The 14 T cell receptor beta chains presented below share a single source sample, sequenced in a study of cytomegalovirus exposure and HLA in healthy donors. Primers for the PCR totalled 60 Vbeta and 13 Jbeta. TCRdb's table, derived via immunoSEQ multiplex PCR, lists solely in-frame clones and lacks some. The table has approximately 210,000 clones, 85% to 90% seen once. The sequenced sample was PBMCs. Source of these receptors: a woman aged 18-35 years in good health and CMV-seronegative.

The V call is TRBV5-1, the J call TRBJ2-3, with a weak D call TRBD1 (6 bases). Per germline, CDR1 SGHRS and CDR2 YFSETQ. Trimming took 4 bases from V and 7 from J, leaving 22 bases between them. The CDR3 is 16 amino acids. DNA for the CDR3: TGCGCCAGCAGCAATGGACAGTTAGGGCCGGGGAATACGCAGTATTTT. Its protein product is CASSNGQLGPGNTQYF.

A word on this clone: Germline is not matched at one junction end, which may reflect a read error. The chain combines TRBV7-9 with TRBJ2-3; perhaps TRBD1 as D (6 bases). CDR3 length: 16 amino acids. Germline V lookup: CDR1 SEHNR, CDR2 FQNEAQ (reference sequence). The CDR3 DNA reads TGTTCCAGACAGCGGATCAGGGGTTTGAACACAGATACGCAGTATTTT. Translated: CSRQRIRGLNTDTQYF.

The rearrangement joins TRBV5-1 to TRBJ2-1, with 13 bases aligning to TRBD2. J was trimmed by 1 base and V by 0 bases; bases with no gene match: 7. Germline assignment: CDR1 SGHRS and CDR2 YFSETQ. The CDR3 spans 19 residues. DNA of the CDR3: TGCGCCAGCAGCTTGGAGGGGACTAGCGGGACTAATTCCTACAATGAGCAGTTCTTC. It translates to CASSLEGTSGTNSYNEQFF.

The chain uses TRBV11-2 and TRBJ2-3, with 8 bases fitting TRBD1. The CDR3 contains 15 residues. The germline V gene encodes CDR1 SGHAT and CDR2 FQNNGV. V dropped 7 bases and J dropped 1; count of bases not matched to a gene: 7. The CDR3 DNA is TGTGCCAGCACCCCCTCGGGACAGGGCACAGATACGCAGTATTTT. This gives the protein CASTPSGQGTDTQYF.

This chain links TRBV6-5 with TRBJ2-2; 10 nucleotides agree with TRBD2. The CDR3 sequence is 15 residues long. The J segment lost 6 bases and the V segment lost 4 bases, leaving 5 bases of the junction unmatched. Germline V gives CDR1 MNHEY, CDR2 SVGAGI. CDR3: CASSSGTSVAGELFF. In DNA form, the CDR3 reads TGTGCCAGCAGTTCCGGGACTAGCGTGGCCGGGGAGCTGTTTTTT.

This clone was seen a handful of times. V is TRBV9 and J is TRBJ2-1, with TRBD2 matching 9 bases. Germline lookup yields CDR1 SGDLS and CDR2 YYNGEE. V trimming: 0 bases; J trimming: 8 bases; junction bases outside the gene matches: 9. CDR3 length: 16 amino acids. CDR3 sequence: CASSVGAGGPSYEQFF. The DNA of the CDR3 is TGTGCCAGCAGCGTAGGGGCGGGGGGGCCCTCCTATGAGCAGTTCTTC.

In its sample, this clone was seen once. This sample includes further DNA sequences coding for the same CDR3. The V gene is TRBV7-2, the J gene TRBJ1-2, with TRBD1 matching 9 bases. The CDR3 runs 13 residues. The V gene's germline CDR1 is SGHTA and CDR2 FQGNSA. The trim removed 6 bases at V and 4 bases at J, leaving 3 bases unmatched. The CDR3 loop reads CASSTTGGYGYTF. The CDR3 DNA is TGTGCCAGCAGTACGACAGGGGGCTATGGCTACACCTTC. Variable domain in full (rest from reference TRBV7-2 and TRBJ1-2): GAGVSQSPSNKVTEKGKDVELRCDPISGHTALYWYRQSLGQGLEFLIYFQGNSAPDKSGLPSDRFSAERTGGSVSTLTIQRTQQEDSAVYLCASSTTGGYGYTFGSGTRLTVV.

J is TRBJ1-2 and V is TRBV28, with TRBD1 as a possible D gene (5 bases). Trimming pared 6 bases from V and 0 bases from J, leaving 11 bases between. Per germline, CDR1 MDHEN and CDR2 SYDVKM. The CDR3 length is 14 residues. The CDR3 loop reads CASRWGGTNYGYTF. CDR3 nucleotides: TGTGCCAGCAGGTGGGGGGGTACTAACTATGGCTACACCTTC.

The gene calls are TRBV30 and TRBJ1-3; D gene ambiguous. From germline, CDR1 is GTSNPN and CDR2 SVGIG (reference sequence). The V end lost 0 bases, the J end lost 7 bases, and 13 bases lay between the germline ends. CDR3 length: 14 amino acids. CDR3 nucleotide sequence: TGTGCCTGGAGTGTAGATACTCTCGCGAACACCATATATTTT. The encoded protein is CAWSVDTLANTIYF.

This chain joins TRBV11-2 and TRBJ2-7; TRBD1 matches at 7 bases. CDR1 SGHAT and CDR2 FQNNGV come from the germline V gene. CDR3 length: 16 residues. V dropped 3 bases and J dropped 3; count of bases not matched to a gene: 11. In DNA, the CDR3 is TGTGCCAGCAGCTTGAGTGCGACAGGGAACCTCTACGAGCAGTACTTC. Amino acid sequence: CASSLSATGNLYEQYF.

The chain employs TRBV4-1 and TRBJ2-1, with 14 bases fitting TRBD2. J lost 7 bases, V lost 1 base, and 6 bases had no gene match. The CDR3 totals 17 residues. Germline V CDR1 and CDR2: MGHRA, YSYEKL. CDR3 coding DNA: TGCGCCAGCAGCCAAGGCCCAGGACTAGCGGGGGGTAATGAGCAGTTCTTC. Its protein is CASSQGPGLAGGNEQFF.

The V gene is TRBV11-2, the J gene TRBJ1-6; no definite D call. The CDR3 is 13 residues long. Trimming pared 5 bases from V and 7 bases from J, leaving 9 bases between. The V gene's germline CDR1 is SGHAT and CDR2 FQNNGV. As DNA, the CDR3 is TGTGCCAGCAGCCCTATACTAAATTCACCCCTCCACTTT. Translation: CASSPILNSPLHF.

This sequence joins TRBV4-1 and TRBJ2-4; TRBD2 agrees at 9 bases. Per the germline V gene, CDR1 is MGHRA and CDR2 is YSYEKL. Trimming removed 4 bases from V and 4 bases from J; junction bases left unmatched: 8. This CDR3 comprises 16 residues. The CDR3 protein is CASSPLAGVGKNIQYF. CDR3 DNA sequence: TGCGCCAGCAGCCCCTTAGCGGGAGTGGGAAAAAACATTCAGTACTTC.

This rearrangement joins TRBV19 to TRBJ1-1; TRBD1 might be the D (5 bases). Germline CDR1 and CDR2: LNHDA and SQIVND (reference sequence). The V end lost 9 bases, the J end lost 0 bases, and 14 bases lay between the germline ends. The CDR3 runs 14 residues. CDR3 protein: CASRETELNTEAFF. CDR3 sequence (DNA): TGTGCCAGCCGAGAGACAGAACTGAACACTGAAGCTTTCTTT.